These 17 T cell receptor beta chains came from one sample sequenced in a study of OX40 agonist ivuxolimab in advanced cancers. Measured with immunoSEQ multiplex PCR; TCRdb has only the in-frame clones, and not every one. The top ten hold about 11% of the sample, which has about 46,000 clones, roughly 86% seen once. Sample: CD4+ or CD8+ T cells sorted from blood, taken in a trial of the OX40 agonist ivuxolimab. These receptors all come from an adult with an advanced solid tumor such as melanoma, head and neck, liver or kidney cancer.

The CDR3 sequence: CASALNEQFF. Written as DNA, the CDR3 is TGTGCCAGCGCACTTAATGAGCAGTTCTTC. This chain links TRBV11-2 with TRBJ2-1; D is ambiguous. V was trimmed by 8 bases and J by 7 bases, leaving 6 bases between them. The germline V gene has CDR1 SGHAT and CDR2 FQNNGV. The CDR3 contains 10 residues. The full variable domain, rest sourced from reference TRBV11-2 and TRBJ2-1, is EAGVAQSPRYKIIEKRQSVAFWCNPISGHATLYWYQQILGQGPKLLIQFQNNGVVDDSQLPKDRFSAERLKGVDSTLKIQPAKLEDSAVYLCASALNEQFFGPGTRLTVL.

The CDR3: CASKASGRAVPYEQYF. The CDR3 DNA follows: TGTGCCAGCAAAGCTAGCGGGAGGGCCGTGCCCTACGAGCAGTACTTC. This chain connects TRBV27 to TRBJ2-7; 12 positions agree with TRBD2. V lost 7 bases, J lost 2 bases, and 9 bases stayed unmatched. The CDR3 is 16 residues long. The V gene's germline CDR1 is MNHEY and CDR2 SMNVEV (reference sequence).

V is TRBV6-5 and J is TRBJ2-7; no clear D gene. This CDR3 has 12 amino acids. Trimming pared 8 bases from V and 0 bases from J, leaving 8 bases between. The germline CDR1 and CDR2 sequences are MNHEY and SVGAGI. The CDR3 sequence: CASSTNSYEQYF. The CDR3 coding sequence is TGTGCCAGCTCTACAAACTCCTACGAGCAGTACTTC.

V is TRBV7-2 and J is TRBJ1-1; D is unclear. Germline CDR1 and CDR2: SGHTA and FQGNSA. The V end was cut by 5 bases, the J end by 7 bases, with 17 bases between. The CDR3 is 14 amino acids. The CDR3 coding sequence is TGTGCCAGCAGCGCCCTCCCTGGGCGAAATGAAGCTTTCTTT. Its translation: CASSALPGRNEAFF.

V and J are TRBV6-1 and TRBJ2-7; unclear D gene. CDR1 MNHNS and CDR2 SASEGT come from the germline V gene. The CDR3 is made up of 13 amino acids. V dropped 2 bases and J dropped 3 bases, with 8 bases sitting between them. The CDR3 coding sequence is TGTGCCAGCAGTGAATTTGCGAGCTACGAGCAGTACTTC. As protein: CASSEFASYEQYF.

This chain connects TRBV6-5 to TRBJ2-7; 10 bases are shared with TRBD2. The CDR3 has 15 residues. Germline V gene data show CDR1 as MNHEY and CDR2 as SVGAGI. V lost 9 bases and J lost 3; bases outside the gene matches: 11. The CDR3 loop reads CASQPLAGRLYEQYF. In nucleotides, the CDR3 is TGTGCCAGTCAACCACTAGCGGGAAGACTCTACGAGCAGTACTTC.

The rearrangement joins TRBV7-6 to TRBJ1-1; no reliable D call. Germline V lookup: CDR1 SGHVS, CDR2 FNYEAQ. The CDR3 has 12 residues. Trimming shortened V by 3 bases and J by 4 bases, and 6 bases separated the two germline ends. This CDR3 is CASSFPGTEAFF. CDR3 DNA sequence: TGTGCCAGCAGCTTTCCCGGCACTGAAGCTTTCTTT.

This chain connects TRBV23-1 to TRBJ1-6; 8 bases are shared with TRBD1. TRBV23-1 is flagged as an ORF with uncertain function. The V gene end was trimmed by 9 bases and the J gene end by 8 bases; junction bases not matched to a gene: 15. The CDR3 contains 16 residues. The CDR3 protein is CARSYQGASKYSPLHF. The CDR3 DNA reads TGCGCCAGGTCTTATCAGGGGGCTTCGAAGTATTCACCCCTCCACTTT.

The gene calls are TRBV6-5 and TRBJ1-5; D not resolved. The CDR3 totals 14 residues. The V end was cut by 6 bases, the J end by 0 bases, with 9 bases between. The germline V gene encodes CDR1 MNHEY and CDR2 SVGAGI. The CDR3 sequence: CASSRESSNQPQHF. The DNA of the CDR3 is TGTGCCAGCAGCCGCGAATCTAGCAATCAGCCCCAGCATTTT.

The gene calls are TRBV6-6 and TRBJ2-1, with TRBD2 as a possible D gene (6 bases). This CDR3 comprises 12 residues. Germline V gene data show CDR1 as MNHNY and CDR2 as SVGAGI (reference sequence). Trimming removed 6 bases from V and 8 bases from J, with 11 bases in between. Written as DNA, the CDR3 is TGTGCCAGCAGCCCCCCGGGAGATGAGCAGTTCTTC. It codes for CASSPPGDEQFF.

The chain recombines TRBV4-1 with TRBJ1-2; D perhaps matches TRBD1 (6 bases). Trimming left V 1 base short and J 8 bases short, with 17 bases between. CDR3 length: 15 residues. Per the germline V gene, CDR1 is MGHRA and CDR2 is YSYEKL. The CDR3 sequence is CASSQGPARQDGYTF. CDR3 nucleotides: TGCGCCAGCAGCCAAGGCCCGGCGCGACAGGACGGCTACACCTTC.

The chain uses TRBV21-1 and TRBJ2-1; the listed D gene, TRBD2, was not tested against the DNA. TRBV21-1 is a pseudogene. The CDR3 totals 16 residues. The DNA of the CDR3 is TGTGCCAGCACCACGAATGGGACTAGCGGTCACAATGAGCAGTTCTTC. Residues: CASTTNGTSGHNEQFF.

The chain is built from TRBV6-5 and TRBJ2-1; TRBD2 matches at 8 bases. V shed 4 bases, J shed 6 bases, and the junction held 2 bases outside the gene matches. This CDR3 is built from 13 residues. The germline gives CDR1 MNHEY, CDR2 SVGAGI. The CDR3 protein is CASSWSGGNEQFF. The CDR3 bases are TGTGCCAGCAGTTGGAGCGGGGGCAATGAGCAGTTCTTC.

This clone has only one observation. V usage is TRBV5-4 and J usage is TRBJ2-1, with no clear D. CDR3 length equals 14 residues. Germline lookup yields CDR1 SGHNT and CDR2 YYREEE (reference sequence). Trimming removed 6 bases from V and 0 bases from J, with 10 bases in between. This CDR3 is CASTLEGSYNEQFF. The CDR3, as DNA: TGTGCCAGCACCTTAGAAGGCTCCTACAATGAGCAGTTCTTC.

The chain has TRBV13 and TRBJ2-4, with D possibly TRBD1 on 5 matching bases. The CDR3 runs 15 residues. The V end was cut by 5 bases, the J end by 7 bases, with 18 bases between. Germline loops: CDR1 PRHDT, CDR2 FYEKMQ (reference sequence). CDR3: CASSHYPETANIQYF. The CDR3 DNA is TGTGCCAGCAGCCATTATCCTGAGACAGCGAACATTCAGTACTTC.

The chain joins TRBV11-2 to TRBJ2-7, with 9 bases aligning to TRBD2. Trimming cost V 4 bases and J 5 bases; bases outside gene matches: 9. From germline, CDR1 is SGHAT and CDR2 FQNNGV. This CDR3 has 15 residues. The CDR3 bases are TGTGCCAGCAGCTCCTTAGCGGGAGTGGCCCACGAGCAGTACTTC. It is translated as CASSSLAGVAHEQYF.

The chain is built from TRBV7-9 and TRBJ2-6; a weak D match, TRBD2 (5 bases). Trimming took 5 bases from V and 3 from J, leaving 11 bases between them. CDR1 and CDR2 (germline): SEHNR, FQNEAQ (reference sequence). This CDR3 contains 15 residues. The CDR3, as DNA: TGTGCCAGCAGCGGTGTTGGAGGTGGGGCCAACGTCCTGACTTTC. Protein sequence: CASSGVGGGANVLTF.